These 8 T cell receptor beta chains share one sample of origin, sequenced in a study of cytomegalovirus exposure and HLA in healthy donors. The PCR was carried out with 60 Vbeta primers and 13 Jbeta primers. Clones were sequenced by immunoSEQ multiplex PCR, and TCRdb holds only the in-frame ones, with some missing. Here the sample spans over 200,000 clones, just over 75% being singletons. What was sequenced was PBMCs. The source is a woman aged 60-75 years in good health and CMV-seropositive.

The V call is TRBV2, the J call TRBJ2-1, with 11 bases fitting TRBD1. Germline V lookup: CDR1 SNHLY, CDR2 FYNNEI. This CDR3 has 15 amino acids. J gave up 7 bases and V 4 bases, and 6 bases lay outside the gene matches. The CDR3 protein is CASSVGTGGLNEQFF. The CDR3, as DNA: TGTGCCAGCAGTGTTGGGACAGGGGGTTTGAATGAGCAGTTCTTC.

CDR3 region: CASSPLGHSGSSGELFF. The CDR3 region has the DNA TGTGCCAGCAGCCCTTTGGGCCATAGCGGGAGTTCCGGGGAGCTGTTTTTT. The V gene is TRBV5-6, the J gene TRBJ2-2, with TRBD2 matching 9 bases. Germline V lookup: CDR1 SGHDT, CDR2 YYEEEE. The CDR3 sequence is 17 residues long. Trimming took 4 bases from V and 6 from J; bases not matched to a gene: 13. Drawing the rest from reference TRBV5-6 and TRBJ2-2, the complete variable domain is DAGVTQSPTHLIKTRGQQVTLRCSPKSGHDTVSWYQQALGQGPQFIFQYYEEEERQRGNFPDRFSGHQFPNYSSELNVNALLLGDSALYLCASSPLGHSGSSGELFFGEGSRLTVL.

V usage is TRBV19 and J usage is TRBJ1-6; 9 bases line up with TRBD1. Germline V gives CDR1 LNHDA, CDR2 SQIVND (reference sequence). V lost 11 bases, J lost 7 bases, and 6 bases stayed unmatched. This CDR3 contains 13 residues. The CDR3 DNA reads as TGTGCCTCCCTCGGACAGGGGAATTCACCCCTCCACTTT. It codes for CASLGQGNSPLHF.

This chain links TRBV4-1 with TRBJ2-3, with TRBD2 as a possible D gene (6 bases). The CDR3 length is 14 residues. Germline assignment: CDR1 MGHRA and CDR2 YSYEKL. Trimming stripped 4 bases from V and 1 base from J, with 9 bases between. The CDR3 region is CASSRGERTDTQYF. CDR3 nucleotides: TGCGCCAGCAGCCGGGGGGAACGCACAGATACGCAGTATTTT.

A single count supports this clone. This chain joins TRBV7-8 and TRBJ1-5; perhaps TRBD1 as D (5 bases). The CDR3 covers 18 residues. The germline CDR1 and CDR2 sequences are SGHVS and FQNEAQ. Trimming cost V 5 bases and J 2 bases, with 22 bases left between them. CDR3 bases: TGTGCCAGCAGCCTCGAAGGGGCAGCAACCCTCCGCAATCAGCCCCAGCATTTT. As protein: CASSLEGAATLRNQPQHF.

Details on this clone: The same CDR3 is also encoded by other DNA sequences in this sample. V and J are TRBV6-5 and TRBJ2-7; TRBD1 matches at 9 bases. The CDR3 is 15 residues long. Germline CDR1 reads MNHEY; CDR2 reads SVGAGI. With V trimmed by 4 bases and J by 0 bases, 4 bases remained unmatched. The chain's CDR3 is CASSSPGQGSYEQYF. CDR3 in DNA: TGTGCCAGCAGTTCACCGGGACAGGGCTCCTACGAGCAGTACTTC.

V and J are TRBV25-1 and TRBJ2-1; D not certain. CDR3 length: 16 amino acids. Between the trimmed V and J ends, which lost 8 bases and 2 bases, there was a span of 19 bases. CDR1 and CDR2 from the germline V gene are MGHDK and SYGVNS. The CDR3 reads CASSREDWSTYNEQFF. CDR3 nucleotides: TGTGCCAGCTCGAGAGAAGATTGGAGTACCTACAATGAGCAGTTCTTC.

The gene calls are TRBV7-6 and TRBJ2-5, with 8 positions matching TRBD1. CDR1 and CDR2 from the germline V gene are SGHVS and FNYEAQ. This CDR3 contains 14 residues. Trimming removed 3 bases from V and 1 base from J; junction bases left unmatched: 1. CDR3 amino acids: CASSFQGAQETQYF. CDR3 in DNA: TGTGCCAGCAGCTTCCAGGGGGCCCAAGAGACCCAGTACTTC. Combining the CDR3 with reference TRBV7-6 and TRBJ2-5 gives the whole variable domain GAGVSQSPRYKVTKRGQDVALRCDPISGHVSLYWYRQALGQGPEFLTYFNYEAQQDKSGLPNDRFSAERPEGSISTLTIQRTEQRDSAMYRCASSFQGAQETQYFGPGTRLLVL.